This T cell receptor (beta chain) was recorded in a study of CD8 T cells in ankylosing spondylitis. Notes on the study in general: Characteristic, it appeared, of ankylosing spondylitis blood was a TCR beta motif of fewer than 10 highly homologous variants. Clones linked to disease were reported to show significant enrichment in matched ankylosing spondylitis synovial fluid.

Points on this clonotype: No antigen is known for it.

Making use of molecular barcodes, quantitative 5'-RACE generated TCR beta libraries. Each CDR3 protein is one row after TCRdb ran MiXCR on the 5' RACE reads. The repertoire holds around 490,000 distinct CDR3 sequences, with over 4% as singletons. The CDR3 loop spans 16 amino acids. Germline assignment: CDR1 GTSNPN and CDR2 SVGIG (reference sequence). Unmatched junction bases numbered 7, after V lost 1 base and J lost 4 bases. Sample: blood, either unsorted or a sorted T cell fraction (not recorded which). The chain combines TRBV30 with TRBJ2-1; TRBD2 matches at 10 bases. This sequence was found in a male donor with ankylosing spondylitis. The CDR3 nucleotides read TGTGCCTGGAGTGCCGAGACTAGCGGGTTGTACAATGAGCAGTTCTTC. Its protein is CAWSAETSGLYNEQFF.